These 26 T cell receptor beta chains came from one sample sequenced in a study of T cells after yellow fever vaccination. TCRdb reprocessed the 5' RACE reads with MiXCR, giving one entry per CDR3 protein. The sample has 200,000 to 300,000 distinct CDR3 sequences; approximately 12% are singletons. This sample comprised CD4+ T cells sorted from PBMCs, obtained 45 days after the yellow fever booster vaccination. The origin of the receptors is a man aged 30 to 45 who received the YFV17D yellow fever vaccine.

The rearrangement joins TRBV12-3 or TRBV12-4 to TRBJ2-5; 10 nucleotides line up with TRBD1. This CDR3 spans 15 amino acids. The junction had 7 bases not matched to a gene; V was cut back by 5 bases and J by 4 bases. CDR3 loop: CASSLGQGVRETQYF. CDR3 bases: TGTGCCAGCAGTCTCGGACAGGGGGTAAGAGAGACCCAGTACTTC.

This sequence joins TRBV18 and TRBJ2-1, with 9 positions matching TRBD2. The CDR3 has 17 amino acids. The V and J ends lost 0 bases and 4 bases, in that order; junction bases with no gene match: 7. The germline V gene has CDR1 KGHSH and CDR2 LQKENI. As DNA, the CDR3 is TGTGCCAGCTCACCACCGAGTCCCCTAGCGGGGTACAATGAGCAGTTCTTC. This translates into CASSPPSPLAGYNEQFF.

This clonotype came up a few times. This sequence joins TRBV12-3 or TRBV12-4 and TRBJ2-1; 7 bases fit TRBD2. The CDR3 is made up of 13 amino acids. V was pared by 4 bases and J by 9 bases, with 6 bases of the junction left unmatched. CDR3 bases: TGTGCCAGCAGTTACCTAGCGGCCACTGAGCAGTTCTTC. Translating gives CASSYLAATEQFF.

The table lists this clonotype with a few counts. The chain is built from TRBV5-1 and TRBJ2-7; D possibly corresponds to TRBD2 (6 bases). Germline lookup yields CDR1 SGHRS and CDR2 YFSETQ. V shed 4 bases and J shed 13 bases, with 12 bases lying between them. The length of the CDR3 is 10 residues. CDR3 bases: TGCGCCAGCAGCGGCCGGGACTTCTACTTC. Amino acid sequence: CASSGRDFYF.

The chain couples TRBV7-2 to TRBJ2-1; 9 bases are shared with TRBD2. Germline V gene lookup returns CDR1 SGHTA and CDR2 FQGNSA. V gave up 7 bases and J gave up 13 bases; unmatched junction bases: 11. CDR3 size: 13 residues. The CDR3 loop is CASILGGGGAQFF. CDR3 nucleotides: TGTGCCAGCATCCTAGGGGGCGGGGGGGCACAGTTCTTC.

The CDR3 here is CASSTGSNEQFF. The CDR3 bases are TGCGCCAGTTCTACCGGGAGCAATGAGCAGTTCTTC. The chain recombines TRBV5-1 with TRBJ2-1, with a tentative D call TRBD2 (6 bases). This CDR3 has 12 residues. The germline V gene encodes CDR1 SGHRS and CDR2 YFSETQ. V dropped 8 bases and J dropped 6 bases, with 12 bases sitting between them.

The chain combines TRBV7-2 with TRBJ2-3; D remains ambiguous. Looked up from germline, CDR1 is SGHTA and CDR2 is FQGNSA. V was pared by 5 bases and J by 4 bases, with 13 bases between. This CDR3 contains 14 residues. CDR3 amino acids: CASSAGISADTQYF. DNA for the CDR3: TGTGCCAGCAGCGCCGGCATCTCAGCAGATACGCAGTATTTT.

The table lists this clonotype with a few counts. The chain links TRBV4-3 to TRBJ2-2; 13 bases are a match to TRBD2. The CDR3 is 17 residues long. Germline V CDR1 and CDR2: LGHNA, YSLEER. V shed 1 base, J shed 5 bases, and the junction held 4 bases outside the gene matches. The CDR3 is CASSQGLAGGRTGELFF. The CDR3 DNA follows: TGCGCCAGCAGCCAAGGACTAGCGGGAGGTCGGACCGGGGAGCTGTTTTTT.

This chain links TRBV12-3 or TRBV12-4 with TRBJ2-1; D is ambiguous. V was trimmed by 5 bases and J by 2 bases, leaving 13 bases between them. This CDR3 has 15 amino acids. CDR3 amino acids: CASSGGKGAYNEQFF. In DNA, the CDR3 is TGTGCCAGCAGTGGCGGCAAGGGCGCCTACAATGAGCAGTTCTTC.

The rearrangement links TRBV12-3 or TRBV12-4 to TRBJ2-3, with 13 bases lining up with TRBD2. Trimming took 11 bases from V and 0 from J; bases not matched to a gene: 17. The CDR3 is 19 residues long. CDR3 in amino acids: CALCFGPGLAGSSTDTQYF. DNA for the CDR3: TGTGCCCTCTGTTTTGGTCCGGGACTAGCGGGATCTAGCACAGATACGCAGTATTTT.

The V call is TRBV6-2 or TRBV6-3, the J call TRBJ2-3; D unclear. There are 13 residues in the CDR3. V lost 6 bases and J 0 bases, leaving 7 bases between the germline ends. Germline lookup yields CDR1 MNHEY and CDR2 SVGEGT. CDR3 sequence: CASRTHSTDTQYF. In DNA, the CDR3 is TGTGCCAGCAGGACTCACAGCACAGATACGCAGTATTTT.

This clonotype came up a few times. V gene TRBV18 combines with J gene TRBJ2-7; D might be TRBD1 (5 bases). The V and J ends lost 6 bases and 2 bases respectively, with 14 bases between them. The CDR3 length is 14 residues. Germline-derived CDR1 and CDR2 are KGHSH and LQKENI. The CDR3 sequence: CASSERTLTYEQYF. The CDR3 DNA reads as TGTGCCAGCTCGGAACGGACACTGACCTACGAGCAGTACTTC.

The chain combines TRBV6-2 or TRBV6-3 with TRBJ1-1; TRBD1 might be the D (6 bases). Trimming took off 2 bases at V and 6 bases at J, with 10 bases between the two ends. CDR1 is MNHEY and CDR2 is SVGEGT in the germline V gene. The CDR3 sequence is 13 residues long. This chain's CDR3 is CASSYGDRPEAFF. CDR3 sequence (DNA): TGTGCCAGCAGTTACGGAGACAGGCCTGAAGCTTTCTTT.

The rearrangement joins TRBV28 to TRBJ2-5; TRBD2 aligns across 10 bases. Trimming removed 7 bases from V and 7 bases from J; junction bases left unmatched: 9. The CDR3 spans 14 residues. Germline V gene data show CDR1 as MDHEN and CDR2 as SYDVKM. Written as DNA, the CDR3 is TGTGCCAGCACCCGGAGCGGGAGGGTCGCGACCCAGTACTTC. Protein product: CASTRSGRVATQYF.

In its sample, this clonotype was seen a few times. This chain uses TRBV29-1 with TRBJ2-7; tentatively, D is TRBD1 (6 bases). The CDR3 runs to 12 residues. In germline, CDR1 is SQVTM, CDR2 ANQGSEA. V lost 6 bases and J lost 4, with 13 bases in between. The CDR3 DNA reads as TGCAGCGTCGCCGGGACACAGTACGAGCAGTACTTC. The encoded protein is CSVAGTQYEQYF.

V gene TRBV2 combines with J gene TRBJ1-5; D gene ambiguous. This CDR3 has 14 amino acids. CDR1 and CDR2 from the germline V gene are SNHLY and FYNNEI. Trimming stripped 6 bases from V and 6 bases from J, with 15 bases between. The CDR3 protein is CASRGYTASQPQHF. CDR3 DNA: TGTGCCAGCAGGGGGTATACAGCTAGTCAGCCCCAGCATTTT.

The sample holds a few counts of this clonotype. The rearrangement links TRBV11-2 to TRBJ2-5; possible D gene TRBD2, 6 bases. Trimming left V 4 bases short and J 4 bases short, with 13 bases between. The CDR3 extends over 14 amino acids. Per germline, CDR1 SGHAT and CDR2 FQNNGV. The CDR3 DNA is TGTGCCAGCAGCTCCGGAGGGTTCGCAGAGACCCAGTACTTC. This sequence encodes CASSSGGFAETQYF. The full variable domain, rest sourced from reference TRBV11-2 and TRBJ2-5, is EAGVAQSPRYKIIEKRQSVAFWCNPISGHATLYWYQQILGQGPKLLIQFQNNGVVDDSQLPKDRFSAERLKGVDSTLKIQPAKLEDSAVYLCASSSGGFAETQYFGPGTRLLVL.

The V call is TRBV6-2 or TRBV6-3, the J call TRBJ2-6; weak D call: TRBD1 (5 bases). The CDR3 runs to 17 residues. Germline-derived CDR1 and CDR2 are MNHEY and SVGEGT. V shed 5 bases and J shed 4 bases, with 18 bases lying between them. CDR3 DNA: TGTGCCAGCAGTCCATATCCCAGGGTCGGGGGGGCCAACGTCCTGACTTTC. Amino acids: CASSPYPRVGGANVLTF.

This clonotype turned up a few times. V and J are TRBV12-3 or TRBV12-4 and TRBJ2-7, with D tentatively TRBD1 (5 bases). CDR3 length: 13 residues. V lost 3 bases and J 7 bases, leaving 13 bases between the germline ends. DNA of the CDR3: TGTGCCAGCAGTTTCTATCAGGGTAAAGAGCAGTACTTC. Its translation is CASSFYQGKEQYF.

The chain couples TRBV18 to TRBJ2-1; 7 bases agree with TRBD1. This CDR3 spans 17 amino acids. From germline, CDR1 is KGHSH and CDR2 LQKENI. Losses at the gene ends were 3 bases for V and 2 bases for J; bases not matched to a gene: 10. In DNA form, the CDR3 reads TGTGCCAGCTCACCGGCGGTTCGGGACAGCCCCTACAATGAGCAGTTCTTC. Translating gives CASSPAVRDSPYNEQFF.

The chain combines TRBV12-3 or TRBV12-4 with TRBJ2-7, with D possibly TRBD1 on 5 matching bases. The CDR3 is 15 amino acids. Trimming shortened V by 5 bases and J by 5 bases, and 19 bases separated the two germline ends. The DNA of the CDR3 is TGTGCCAGCAGTAGGGGCCGGGCCGACGGCGACGAGCAGTACTTC. Translation: CASSRGRADGDEQYF.

This clonotype was recorded a few times. This chain uses TRBV3-1 with TRBJ2-2, with 10 bases aligning to TRBD2. Germline values: CDR1 LGHDT, CDR2 YNNKEL (reference sequence). The J segment lost 7 bases and the V segment lost 6 bases, leaving 8 bases of the junction unmatched. The CDR3 runs to 15 residues. CDR3: CASRSTSGESGELFF. The CDR3 DNA is TGTGCCAGCAGGTCCACTAGCGGGGAGAGCGGGGAGCTGTTTTTT.

The V gene is TRBV6-1, the J gene TRBJ2-7; possible D gene TRBD2, 6 bases. V was cut by 7 bases and J by 0 bases, with 22 bases left in between. Germline V gene data show CDR1 as MNHNS and CDR2 as SASEGT. The CDR3 runs 17 residues. This CDR3 reads CASTRLGGSGSSYEQYF. In DNA, the CDR3 is TGTGCCAGCACCAGACTGGGGGGAAGCGGAAGCTCCTACGAGCAGTACTTC.

The genes are TRBV20-1 and TRBJ2-6, with D possibly TRBD1 on 6 matching bases. The CDR3 covers 15 residues. Trimming cost V 3 bases and J 11 bases, with 20 bases left between them. CDR1 and CDR2 (germline): DFQATT, SNEGSKA (reference sequence). The chain's CDR3 is CSASFAQRGSHVLTF. The CDR3 DNA sequence: TGCAGTGCTAGTTTCGCGCAAAGGGGGTCGCACGTCCTGACTTTC.

The chain employs TRBV5-1 and TRBJ2-6; 7 nucleotides line up with TRBD2. V lost 0 bases and J lost 0; bases outside the gene matches: 6. The CDR3 consists of 18 residues. Germline-derived CDR1 and CDR2 are SGHRS and YFSETQ. The CDR3 sequence is CASSLELGGISGANVLTF. CDR3 nucleotide sequence: TGCGCCAGCAGCTTGGAGTTGGGAGGGATCTCTGGGGCCAACGTCCTGACTTTC.

The genes are TRBV5-6 and TRBJ2-1, with 15 bases aligning to TRBD2. CDR1 SGHDT and CDR2 YYEEEE come from the germline V gene. The CDR3 sequence is 16 residues long. V lost 4 bases, J lost 9 bases, and 8 bases stayed unmatched. The CDR3 protein is CASSPSWGLAGGEQFF. CDR3 sequence (DNA): TGTGCCAGCAGCCCCAGTTGGGGACTAGCGGGAGGTGAGCAGTTCTTC.